The rows below give T cell receptor beta chains drawn from one sample of a study of cytomegalovirus exposure and HLA in healthy donors. Assay used: immunoSEQ multiplex PCR; TCRdb lists only in-frame clones, some missing. The sample shows 130,000 or so clones, 80% of them seen only once. Source material: PBMCs. All receptors come from a man aged 30-40 years in good health and CMV-seronegative. Both conserved end residues are part of each CDR3. A D gene is named only where the DNA matches it firmly. Rows may omit the clone size; those that give it use once, few, many or a size class.

J	D	V	size	DNA	CDR3
TRBJ2-7	NA	TRBV28	NA	TGTGCCAGCAGTCACAATCGCGAGCAGTACTTC	CASSHNREQYF
TRBJ2-5	TRBD1	TRBV5-1	once	TGCGCCAGCAGCTGGGGACAGGGCCAAGAGACCCAGTACTTC	CASSWGQGQETQYF
TRBJ2-7	TRBD2	TRBV7-9	NA	TGTGCCAGCAGCTTAGACGCGGTTGGCGGGAGAAATTACGAGCAGTACTTC	CASSLDAVGGRNYEQYF
TRBJ2-6	NA	TRBV19	NA	TGTGCCAGTAGTTTTGGGAGCTCTGGGGCCAACGTCCTGACTTTC	CASSFGSSGANVLTF
TRBJ1-6	NA	TRBV5-8	NA	TGTGCCAGCAGCTTGTACACCCGGAGCTCCTATAATTCACCCCTCCACTTT	CASSLYTRSSYNSPLHF
TRBJ2-6	TRBD1	TRBV4-2	NA	TGTGCCAGCAGCCAAGATCAGGGGGCTGGGGCCAACGTCCTGACTTTC	CASSQDQGAGANVLTF
TRBJ2-3	NA	TRBV6-1	NA	TGTGCCAGCTGGCAGGGAAATACGCAGTATTTT	CASWQGNTQYF
TRBJ2-7	NA	TRBV2	NA	TGTGCCAGCAGTGAAGCGCAGGGGTTTTCCTACGAGCAGTACTTC	CASSEAQGFSYEQYF
TRBJ2-3	TRBD2	TRBV28	NA	TGTGCCAGCAGTTTATCGCTAGCGGGGGGCCCAGATACGCAGTATTTT	CASSLSLAGGPDTQYF
TRBJ1-1	NA	TRBV28	few	TGTGCCAGCGAGTTGGGCCGAGGATCAGCGGGCATGAACACTGAAGCTTTCTTT	CASELGRGSAGMNTEAFF
TRBJ2-7	TRBD2	TRBV11-2	NA	TGTGCCAGCAGCTCCAACGATAGAGGCGGGAGGTCCTACGAGCAGTGCTTC	CASSSNDRGGRSYEQCF
TRBJ2-3	TRBD2	TRBV2	NA	TGTGCCAGCAGCCTAGCGGGGGCCCCCACAGATACGCAGTATTTT	CASSLAGAPTDTQYF